This record covers a single T cell receptor beta chain. Its antigen is unknown. Time point indicated: persistent/refractory GD, antithyroid drugs over 5 years with positive TRAb. PBMC RNA served as the TCR library source. This CDR3 comprises 16 residues. CDR1 and CDR2 from the germline V gene are DFQATT and SNEGSKA (reference sequence). J gave up 9 bases and V 0 bases, and 12 bases lay outside the gene matches. This specimen comes from a study of regulatory T cells in long-lasting Graves disease. Both iRepertoire HTBI primers and Arm-PCR of CDR3 regions were used to build the TCR beta libraries. MiXCR was run by TCRdb on the multiplex PCR reads, yielding one entry per CDR3 protein. The table has 600,000 to 850,000 distinct CDR3 sequences, around 30% seen once; the top ten hold around 40%. Study results and caveats: A greater number of public clonotypes (under 3,000) was shared by persistent patients than by new patients (over 900).

The rearrangement links TRBV20-1 to TRBJ2-1; TRBD1 matches at 9 bases. Here the sequenced sample was peripheral blood mononuclear cells (PBMCs), taken when the disease was refractory, from a patient treated with antithyroid drugs. The clonotype comes from a female donor with Graves disease. The CDR3 loop reads CSARERRDRVYREQFF. CDR3 DNA: TGCAGTGCTAGAGAACGCCGGGACAGGGTGTATCGTGAGCAGTTCTTC.